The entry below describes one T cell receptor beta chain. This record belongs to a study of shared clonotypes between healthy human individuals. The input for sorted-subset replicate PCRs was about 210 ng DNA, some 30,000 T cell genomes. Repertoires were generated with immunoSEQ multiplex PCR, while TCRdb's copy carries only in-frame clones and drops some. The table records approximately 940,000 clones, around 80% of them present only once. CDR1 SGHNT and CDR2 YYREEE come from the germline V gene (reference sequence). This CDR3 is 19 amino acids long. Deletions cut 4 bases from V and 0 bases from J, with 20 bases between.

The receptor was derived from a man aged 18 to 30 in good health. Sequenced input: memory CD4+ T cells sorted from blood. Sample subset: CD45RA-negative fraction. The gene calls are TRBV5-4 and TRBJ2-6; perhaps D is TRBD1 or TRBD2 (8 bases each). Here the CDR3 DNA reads TGTGCCAGCAGCCCGGGGGGGACAGGCGGTTTCTCTGGGGCCAACGTCCTGACTTTC. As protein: CASSPGGTGGFSGANVLTF.